A selection of T cell receptor beta chains follows, all from one sample in a study of vaccination effects on CD4 cells after COVID-19. The table came from immunoSEQ multiplex PCR; TCRdb's copy has only in-frame clones and leaves some out. Here the sample spans some 35,000 clones, just under 85% being singletons. No cognate antigen is known for these TCRs. Sequencing used CD4+ T cells from PBMCs cultured with HCoV-NL63 spike peptides, obtained after COVID-19 vaccination. The receptor set was obtained from a human donor who received a COVID-19 vaccine. Some clones in this sample may be carry-over from other donors' samples. CDR3s include the opening cysteine and the closing phenylalanine or tryptophan. The order of the fields is J gene, V gene, CDR3 length, clone size, D gene, CDR3 protein, CDR3 DNA. The D gene is left open where the match is weak. Clone size, where shown, is once, few, many, or a class for clones that have expanded.

TRBJ2-3	TRBV6-5	12	NA	TRBD1	CASRGTVDTQYF	TGTGCCAGCAGGGGGACAGTAGATACGCAGTATTTT
TRBJ2-1	TRBV4-1	14	NA	TRBD1	CASSQAQGTNEQFF	TGCGCCAGCAGCCAAGCACAGGGGACCAATGAGCAGTTCTTC
TRBJ1-2	TRBV12-5	12	NA	TRBD1	CASGDRAVGYTF	TGTGCTAGTGGCGACAGGGCGGTTGGCTACACCTTC
TRBJ1-5	TRBV6-6	14	NA	NA	CASSYRGENQPQHF	TGTGCCAGCAGTTACAGGGGGGAAAATCAGCCCCAGCATTTT
TRBJ2-5	TRBV7-2	11	NA	NA	CASRFQETQYF	TGTGCCAGCAGGTTCCAGGAGACCCAGTACTTC
TRBJ2-5	TRBV7-9	14	once	NA	CASSLPGIQETQYF	TGTGCCAGCAGCTTACCGGGGATACAAGAGACCCAGTACTTC
TRBJ2-3	TRBV9	15	NA	TRBD1	CASSRRQGAGDTQYF	TGTGCCAGCAGCCGTCGACAGGGGGCTGGAGATACGCAGTATTTT
TRBJ1-3	TRBV5-4	16	few	TRBD1	CASSLGQGGDGNTIYF	TGTGCCAGCAGCTTGGGACAGGGGGGAGATGGAAACACCATATATTTT
TRBJ2-6	TRBV5-4	15	few	TRBD1	CASSVQGAGANVLTF	TGTGCCAGCAGCGTACAGGGGGCTGGGGCCAACGTCCTGACTTTC
TRBJ1-4	TRBV5-1	15	NA	NA	CASSQGRGTNEKLFF	TGCGCCAGCAGCCAAGGCCGCGGGACTAATGAAAAACTGTTTTTT
TRBJ2-4	TRBV3-1/TRBV3-2	15	few	NA	CASSQDQIGRNIQYF	TGTGCCAGCAGCCAAGATCAGATAGGGAGAAACATTCAGTACTTC
TRBJ1-5	TRBV10-3	13	NA	NA	CAINEQDNQPQHF	TGTGCCATCAATGAACAGGACAATCAGCCCCAGCATTTT
TRBJ2-1	TRBV24-1	13	NA	TRBD2	CASSSGPYNEQFF	TGTGCCAGTTCTAGCGGGCCATACAATGAGCAGTTCTTC
TRBJ2-3	TRBV18	13	NA	NA	CASSPISTDTQYF	TGTGCCAGCTCACCGATTAGCACAGATACGCAGTATTTT
TRBJ2-1	TRBV19	17	NA	TRBD1	CASSMYPRQGGHNEQFF	TGTGCCAGTAGTATGTATCCCCGACAGGGGGGACACAATGAGCAGTTCTTC
TRBJ2-4	TRBV19	14	NA	NA	CASSMDMAQNIQYF	TGTGCCAGTAGTATGGACATGGCCCAAAACATTCAGTACTTC
TRBJ1-5	TRBV7-8	15	NA	TRBD1	CASSGKTGINQPQHF	TGTGCCAGCAGCGGCAAGACAGGGATCAATCAGCCCCAGCATTTT
TRBJ1-5	TRBV28	15	once	NA	CASSRSTGGLMPQHF	TGTGCCAGCAGCAGATCGACGGGCGGGTTGATGCCCCAGCATTTT
TRBJ2-3	TRBV29-1	12	NA	NA	CSVVDGTPAQYF	TGCAGCGTTGTAGATGGGACCCCTGCGCAGTATTTT
TRBJ1-4	TRBV4-3	13	NA	TRBD1	CASSRDRDEKLFF	TGCGCCAGCAGCCGAGACAGGGATGAAAAACTGTTTTTT
TRBJ1-2	TRBV11-2	15	NA	TRBD1	CASSQGVGANYGYTF	TGTGCCAGCAGCCAGGGGGTGGGGGCTAACTATGGCTACACCTTC
TRBJ1-1	TRBV9	15	NA	TRBD1	CASSSTTGAATEAFF	TGTGCCAGCAGCTCTACGACAGGGGCGGCCACTGAAGCTTTCTTT
TRBJ2-5	TRBV27	11	NA	NA	CASRLGGTQYF	TGTGCCAGCCGGCTGGGCGGGACCCAGTACTTC
TRBJ1-2	TRBV19	17	NA	TRBD1	CASSKFIRDSRNYGYTF	TGTGCCAGTAGTAAATTCATTCGGGACAGCCGCAACTATGGCTACACCTTC
TRBJ2-1	TRBV29-1	16	NA	TRBD2	CSVEEGSGGTYNEQFF	TGCAGCGTTGAAGAAGGCAGCGGGGGCACCTACAATGAGCAGTTCTTC
TRBJ1-2	TRBV18	14	NA	TRBD1	CASSPGQGAGGYTF	TGTGCCAGCTCACCAGGACAGGGGGCAGGAGGCTACACCTTC
TRBJ1-2	TRBV5-4	14	NA	NA	CASSQAGQIYGYTF	TGTGCCAGCAGCCAAGCAGGACAGATCTATGGCTACACCTTC
TRBJ2-1	TRBV5-1	13	NA	NA	CASSKTASNEQFF	TGCGCCAGCAGCAAAACAGCCTCCAATGAGCAGTTCTTC
TRBJ1-2	TRBV15	13	NA	NA	CATAQDAQEGYTF	TGTGCCACCGCCCAGGACGCGCAGGAGGGCTACACCTTC
TRBJ2-2	TRBV5-1	16	NA	NA	CASSLGWDKDTGELFF	TGCGCCAGCAGCTTGGGATGGGACAAGGACACCGGGGAGCTGTTTTTT
TRBJ2-6	TRBV30	16	NA	NA	CAWSLTSFSGANVLTF	TGTGCCTGGAGTCTCACCTCATTTTCTGGGGCCAACGTCCTGACTTTC
TRBJ2-1	TRBV29-1	11	NA	NA	CSAIGGTKQFF	TGCAGCGCTATTGGGGGGACAAAGCAGTTCTTC
TRBJ1-5	TRBV19	19	once	NA	CASSLRADRDYDSNQPQHF	TGTGCCAGTAGTTTGAGGGCCGACAGAGACTACGATAGCAATCAGCCCCAGCATTTT
TRBJ1-1	TRBV7-6	15	NA	TRBD1	CASSLGTGEDTEAFF	TGTGCCAGCAGCTTAGGGACAGGGGAGGACACTGAAGCTTTCTTT
TRBJ2-2	TRBV5-1	16	NA	TRBD2	CASSFSSGGNTGELFF	TGCGCCAGCAGCTTTTCCAGCGGGGGGAACACCGGGGAGCTGTTTTTT
TRBJ2-5	TRBV5-5	16	NA	TRBD2	CASSLPSGGYQETQYF	TGTGCCAGCAGCTTACCTAGCGGGGGTTACCAAGAGACCCAGTACTTC
TRBJ2-3	TRBV7-2	13	once	TRBD2	CASSLDHSGGQYF	TGTGCCAGCAGCTTAGATCACAGCGGGGGGCAGTATTTT
TRBJ1-1	TRBV5-1	14	NA	NA	CASSPRMGASEAFF	TGCGCCAGCAGCCCTCGGATGGGGGCAAGTGAAGCTTTCTTT
TRBJ2-5	TRBV5-1	13	NA	NA	CASSLVVGETQYF	TGCGCCAGCAGCTTGGTCGTTGGGGAGACCCAGTACTTC
TRBJ2-6	TRBV4-1	19	NA	TRBD2	CASSQGAGGRVSGANVLTF	TGCGCCAGCAGCCAAGGCGCGGGGGGGCGGGTCTCTGGGGCCAACGTCCTGACTTTC
TRBJ2-5	TRBV7-8	16	NA	TRBD2	CASSRRTSGVQETQYF	TGTGCCAGCAGTCGACGGACTAGCGGGGTCCAAGAGACCCAGTACTTC
TRBJ1-4	TRBV11-2	14	NA	TRBD1	CASSRDRGNEKLFF	TGTGCCAGCAGCAGGGACAGGGGTAATGAAAAACTGTTTTTT
TRBJ1-1	TRBV28	15	NA	NA	CASSLLGLMNTEAFF	TGTGCCAGCAGTTTATTAGGGCTAATGAACACTGAAGCTTTCTTT
TRBJ2-2	TRBV7-3	14	NA	NA	CASRPQGEAGELFF	TGTGCCAGCAGACCGCAGGGGGAGGCCGGGGAGCTGTTTTTT
TRBJ1-1	TRBV7-9	12	NA	TRBD1	CASSLQGSGAFF	TGTGCCAGCAGCCTACAGGGGTCGGGAGCTTTCTTT
TRBJ1-6	TRBV5-1	15	few	TRBD1	CASSWNDRGNSPLHF	TGCGCCAGCAGCTGGAACGACAGGGGGAATTCACCCCTCCACTTT
TRBJ2-1	TRBV3-1/TRBV3-2	16	NA	NA	CASSQYVRYQYNEQFF	TGTGCCAGCAGCCAATATGTTCGCTACCAATACAATGAGCAGTTCTTC